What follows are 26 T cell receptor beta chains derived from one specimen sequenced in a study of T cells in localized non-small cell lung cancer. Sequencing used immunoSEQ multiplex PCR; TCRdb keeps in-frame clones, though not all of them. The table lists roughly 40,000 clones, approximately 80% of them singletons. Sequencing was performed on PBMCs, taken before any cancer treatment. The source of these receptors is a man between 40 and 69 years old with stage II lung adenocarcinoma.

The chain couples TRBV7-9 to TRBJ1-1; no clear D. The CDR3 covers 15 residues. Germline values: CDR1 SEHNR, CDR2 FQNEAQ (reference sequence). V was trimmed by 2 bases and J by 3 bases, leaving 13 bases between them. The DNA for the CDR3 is TGTGCCAGCAGCTTACGGGAACTGAGGGACACTGAAGCTTTCTTT. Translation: CASSLRELRDTEAFF.

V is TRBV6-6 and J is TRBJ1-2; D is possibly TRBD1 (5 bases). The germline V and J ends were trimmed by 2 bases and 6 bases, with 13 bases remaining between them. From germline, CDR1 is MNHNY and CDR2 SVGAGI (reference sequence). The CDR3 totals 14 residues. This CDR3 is CASSYGDLGHGYTF. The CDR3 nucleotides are TGTGCCAGCAGTTACGGGGACTTGGGCCATGGCTACACCTTC.

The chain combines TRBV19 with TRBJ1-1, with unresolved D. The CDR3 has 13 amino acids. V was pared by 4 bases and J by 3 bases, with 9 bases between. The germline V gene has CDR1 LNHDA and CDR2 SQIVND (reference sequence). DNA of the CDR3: TGTGCCAGTAGTAAAGGGTTCGACACTGAAGCTTTCTTT. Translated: CASSKGFDTEAFF. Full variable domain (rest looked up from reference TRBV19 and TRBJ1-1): DGGITQSPKYLFRKEGQNVTLSCEQNLNHDAMYWYRQDPGQGLRLIYYSQIVNDFQKGDIAEGYSVSREKKESFPLTVTSAQKNPTAFYLCASSKGFDTEAFFGQGTRLTVV.

CDR3 amino acids: CASSQDTGMSTEAFF. Written as DNA, the CDR3 is TGCGCCAGCAGCCAAGATACAGGAATGTCCACTGAAGCTTTCTTT. J is TRBJ1-1 and V is TRBV4-3; weak D call: TRBD1 (5 bases). Germline V gene data show CDR1 as LGHNA and CDR2 as YSLEER. The CDR3 covers 15 residues. V was clipped by 0 bases and J by 4 bases, with 12 bases between them.

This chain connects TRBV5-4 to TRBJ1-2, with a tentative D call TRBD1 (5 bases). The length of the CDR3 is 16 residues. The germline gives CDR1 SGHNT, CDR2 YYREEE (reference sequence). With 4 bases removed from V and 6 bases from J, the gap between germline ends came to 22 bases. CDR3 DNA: TGTGCCAGCAGCCCGACCGCAAACAGGCGGATAAATGGCTACACCTTC. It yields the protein CASSPTANRRINGYTF.

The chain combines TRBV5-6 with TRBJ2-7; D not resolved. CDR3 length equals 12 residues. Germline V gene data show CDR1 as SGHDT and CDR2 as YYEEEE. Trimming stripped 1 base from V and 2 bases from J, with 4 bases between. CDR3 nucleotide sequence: TGTGCCAGCAGCTTGAATACCTACGAGCAGTACTTC. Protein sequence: CASSLNTYEQYF.

The CDR3 sequence is CASSPKDRRQETQYF. The DNA of the CDR3 is TGTGCCAGCAGCCCAAAGGACAGGAGACAAGAGACCCAGTACTTC. The V and J genes are TRBV9 and TRBJ2-5; 7 nucleotides agree with TRBD1. Germline V gene sequence: CDR1 SGDLS, CDR2 YYNGEE. The CDR3 loop spans 15 amino acids. Unmatched junction bases numbered 8, after V lost 4 bases and J lost 2 bases.

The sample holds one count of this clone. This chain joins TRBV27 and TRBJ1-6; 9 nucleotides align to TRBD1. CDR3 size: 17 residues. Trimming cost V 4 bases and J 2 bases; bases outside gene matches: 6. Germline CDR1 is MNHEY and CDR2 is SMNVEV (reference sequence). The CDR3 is CASSSRTGEPYNSPLHF. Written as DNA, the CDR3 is TGTGCCAGCAGTTCCCGGACAGGGGAGCCCTATAATTCACCCCTCCACTTT.

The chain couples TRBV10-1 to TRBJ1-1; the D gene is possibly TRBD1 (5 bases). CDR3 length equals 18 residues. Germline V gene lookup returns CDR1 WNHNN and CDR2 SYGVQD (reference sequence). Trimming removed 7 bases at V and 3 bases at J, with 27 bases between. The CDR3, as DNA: TGCGCCAGCACCTGTCCCGCCCGGGACCATAGAAGGGACACTGAAGCTTTCTTT. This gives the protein CASTCPARDHRRDTEAFF.

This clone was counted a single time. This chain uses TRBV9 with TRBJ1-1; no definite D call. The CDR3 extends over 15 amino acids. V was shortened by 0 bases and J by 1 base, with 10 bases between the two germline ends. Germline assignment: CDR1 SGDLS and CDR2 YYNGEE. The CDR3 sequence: CASSVVETPNTEAFF. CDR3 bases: TGTGCCAGCAGCGTAGTCGAGACACCGAACACTGAAGCTTTCTTT.

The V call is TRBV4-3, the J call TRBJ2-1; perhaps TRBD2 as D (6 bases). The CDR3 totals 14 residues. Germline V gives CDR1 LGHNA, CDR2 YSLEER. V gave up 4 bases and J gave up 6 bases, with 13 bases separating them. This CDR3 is CASSLGGAPNEQFF. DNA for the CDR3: TGCGCCAGCAGCCTGGGCGGGGCTCCCAATGAGCAGTTCTTC.

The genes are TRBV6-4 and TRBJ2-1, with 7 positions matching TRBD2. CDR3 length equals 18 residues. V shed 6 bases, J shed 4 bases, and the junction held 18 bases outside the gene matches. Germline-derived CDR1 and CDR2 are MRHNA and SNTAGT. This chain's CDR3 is CASSARGGSTLKYNEQFF. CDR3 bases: TGTGCCAGCAGCGCCCGGGGCGGGAGCACCCTCAAATACAATGAGCAGTTCTTC.

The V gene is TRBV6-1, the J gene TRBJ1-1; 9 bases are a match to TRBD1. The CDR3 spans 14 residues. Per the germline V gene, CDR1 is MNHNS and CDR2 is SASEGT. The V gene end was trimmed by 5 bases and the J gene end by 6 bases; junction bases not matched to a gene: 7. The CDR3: CASSYGTGSAEAFF. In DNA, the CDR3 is TGTGCCAGCAGTTATGGGACAGGGAGCGCTGAAGCTTTCTTT.

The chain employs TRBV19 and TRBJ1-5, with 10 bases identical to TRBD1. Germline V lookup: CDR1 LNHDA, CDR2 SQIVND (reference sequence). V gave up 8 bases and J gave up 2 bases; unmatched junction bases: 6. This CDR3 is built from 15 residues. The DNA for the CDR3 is TGTGCCAGTGAAAGACAGGGGGCCGGCAATCAGCCCCAGCATTTT. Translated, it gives CASERQGAGNQPQHF.

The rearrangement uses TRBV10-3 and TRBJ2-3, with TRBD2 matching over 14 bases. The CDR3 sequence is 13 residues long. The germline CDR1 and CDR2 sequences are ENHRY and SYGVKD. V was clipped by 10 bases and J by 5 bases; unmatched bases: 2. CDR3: CATTSGGVDTQYF. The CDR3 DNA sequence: TGTGCCACGACTAGCGGGGGGGTAGATACGCAGTATTTT.

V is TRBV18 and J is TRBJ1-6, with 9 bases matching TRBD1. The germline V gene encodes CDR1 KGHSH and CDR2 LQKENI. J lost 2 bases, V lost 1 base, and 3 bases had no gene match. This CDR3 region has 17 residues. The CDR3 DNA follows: TGTGCCAGCTCACCACGGGACAGGGTGGCCTATAATTCACCCCTCCACTTT. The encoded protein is CASSPRDRVAYNSPLHF.

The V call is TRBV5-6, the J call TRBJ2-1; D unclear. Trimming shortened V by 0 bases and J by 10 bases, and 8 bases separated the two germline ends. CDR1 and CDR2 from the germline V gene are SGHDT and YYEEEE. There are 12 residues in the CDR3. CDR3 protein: CASSLANGEQFF. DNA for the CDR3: TGTGCCAGCAGCTTGGCCAACGGAGAGCAGTTCTTC.

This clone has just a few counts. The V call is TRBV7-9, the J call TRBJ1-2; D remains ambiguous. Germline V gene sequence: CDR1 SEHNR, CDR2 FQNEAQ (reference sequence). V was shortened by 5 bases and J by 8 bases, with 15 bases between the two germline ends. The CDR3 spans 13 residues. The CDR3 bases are TGTGCCAGCAGCAAAGACGGATTATGGGGCTACACCTTC. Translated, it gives CASSKDGLWGYTF.

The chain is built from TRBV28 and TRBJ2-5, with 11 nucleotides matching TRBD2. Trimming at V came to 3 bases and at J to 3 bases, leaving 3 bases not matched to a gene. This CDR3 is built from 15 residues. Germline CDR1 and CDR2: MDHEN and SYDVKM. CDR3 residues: CASSLGLAEEETQYF. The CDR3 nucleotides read TGTGCCAGCAGTTTGGGACTAGCGGAGGAAGAGACCCAGTACTTC.

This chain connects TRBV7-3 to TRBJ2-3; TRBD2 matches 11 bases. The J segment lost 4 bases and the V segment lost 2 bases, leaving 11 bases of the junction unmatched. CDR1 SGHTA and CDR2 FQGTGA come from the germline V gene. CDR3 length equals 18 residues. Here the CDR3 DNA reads TGTGCCAGCAGCTTAGTAGCGGGAGGGCCGCTTGAATCAGATACGCAGTATTTT. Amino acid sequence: CASSLVAGGPLESDTQYF.

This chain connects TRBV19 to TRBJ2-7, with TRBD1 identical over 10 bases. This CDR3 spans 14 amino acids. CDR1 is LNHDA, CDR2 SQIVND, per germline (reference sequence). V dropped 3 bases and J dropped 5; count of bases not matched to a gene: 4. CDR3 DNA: TGTGCCAGTAGTATCGGGGACAGGGGCCACGAGCAGTACTTC. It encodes CASSIGDRGHEQYF.

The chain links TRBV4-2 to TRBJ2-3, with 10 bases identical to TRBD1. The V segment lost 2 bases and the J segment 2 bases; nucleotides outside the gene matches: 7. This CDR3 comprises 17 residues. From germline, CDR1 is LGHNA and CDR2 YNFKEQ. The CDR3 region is CASSQTGTGDTTDTQYF. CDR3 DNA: TGTGCCAGCAGCCAAACCGGGACAGGGGATACCACAGATACGCAGTATTTT.

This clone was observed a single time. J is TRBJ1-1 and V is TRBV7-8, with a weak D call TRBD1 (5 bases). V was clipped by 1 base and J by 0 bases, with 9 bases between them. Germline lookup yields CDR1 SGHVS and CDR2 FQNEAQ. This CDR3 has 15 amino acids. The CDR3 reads CASSLVAGLNTEAFF. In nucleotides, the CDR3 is TGTGCCAGCAGCTTAGTTGCAGGGTTGAACACTGAAGCTTTCTTT.

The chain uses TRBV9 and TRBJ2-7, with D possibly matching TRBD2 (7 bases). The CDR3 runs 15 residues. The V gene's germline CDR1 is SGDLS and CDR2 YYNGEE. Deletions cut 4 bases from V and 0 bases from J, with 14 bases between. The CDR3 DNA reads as TGTGCCAGCAGCCCCGAGAGGGGGGGCTCCTACGAGCAGTACTTC. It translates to CASSPERGGSYEQYF.

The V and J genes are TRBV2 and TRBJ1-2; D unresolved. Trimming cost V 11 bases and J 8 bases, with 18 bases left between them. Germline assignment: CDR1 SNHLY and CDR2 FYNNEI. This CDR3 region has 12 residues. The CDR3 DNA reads TGTGCCTCCGAAATAGGAAGGGAGGGCTACACCTTC. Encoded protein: CASEIGREGYTF.

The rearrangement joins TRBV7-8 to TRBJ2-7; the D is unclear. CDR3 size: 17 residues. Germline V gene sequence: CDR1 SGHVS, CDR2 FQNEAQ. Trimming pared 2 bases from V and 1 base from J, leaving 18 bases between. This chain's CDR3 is CASSLPRRLDGSYEQYF. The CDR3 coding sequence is TGTGCCAGCAGCTTACCACGTCGCCTCGATGGTTCCTACGAGCAGTACTTC. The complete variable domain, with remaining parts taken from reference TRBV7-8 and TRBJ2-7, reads GAGVSQSPRYKVAKRGQDVALRCDPISGHVSLFWYQQALGQGPEFLTYFQNEAQLDKSGLPSDRFFAERPEGSVSTLKIQRTQQEDSAVYLCASSLPRRLDGSYEQYFGPGTRLTVT.